This passage covers 28 T cell receptor beta chains from one sample sequenced in a study of cytomegalovirus exposure and HLA in healthy donors. Both 60 Vbeta primers and 13 Jbeta primers went into the PCR. The table came from immunoSEQ multiplex PCR; TCRdb's copy has only in-frame clones and leaves some out. The sample has some 70,000 clones, approximately 75% seen once. Sequenced input: PBMCs. Every receptor here comes from a human donor in good health.

The J gene is TRBJ2-2, the V gene TRBV19, with TRBD2 matching 11 bases. Germline lookup yields CDR1 LNHDA and CDR2 SQIVND (reference sequence). The ends lost 7 bases at V and 3 bases at J; junction bases unmatched: 7. The CDR3 length is 16 residues. The CDR3 loop reads CASTLSGGADTGELFF. Here the CDR3 DNA reads TGTGCCAGTACCCTTAGCGGGGGGGCTGACACCGGGGAGCTGTTTTTT.

The V call is TRBV27, the J call TRBJ2-2; 7 bases agree with TRBD2. Germline V gene sequence: CDR1 MNHEY, CDR2 SMNVEV (reference sequence). V shed 7 bases, J shed 5 bases, and the junction held 7 bases outside the gene matches. This CDR3 spans 14 amino acids. The CDR3 loop reads CASTWGGSTGELFF. The CDR3 bases are TGTGCCAGCACCTGGGGGGGATCGACCGGGGAGCTGTTTTTT.

V and J are TRBV10-3 and TRBJ2-7; 7 bases map to TRBD1. The V and J ends lost 6 bases and 1 base, in that order; junction bases with no gene match: 6. Germline CDR1 is ENHRY and CDR2 is SYGVKD. This CDR3 is 14 amino acids long. The CDR3 coding sequence is TGTGCCATCAGCGGGACAGAGAGGTCCTACGAGCAGTACTTC. This codes for CAISGTERSYEQYF.

This clone was recorded once. This rearrangement joins TRBV28 to TRBJ1-2; no clear D. The CDR3 covers 10 residues. Germline lookup yields CDR1 MDHEN and CDR2 SYDVKM. Trimming cost V 6 bases and J 4 bases, with 3 bases left between them. The CDR3 protein is CASSSYGYTF. DNA for the CDR3: TGTGCCAGCAGCTCCTATGGCTACACCTTC.

This clone occurred a few times. Here the CDR3 DNA reads TGCGCCAGCAGCTCCGGGACAGGGAACAATCAGCCCCAGCATTTT. Translated: CASSSGTGNNQPQHF. The V gene is TRBV5-1, the J gene TRBJ1-5; 9 bases are a match to TRBD1. This CDR3 has 15 residues. Looked up from germline, CDR1 is SGHRS and CDR2 is YFSETQ. V lost 3 bases to trimming and J lost 3 bases; unmatched junction nucleotides: 4.

The V call is TRBV9, the J call TRBJ1-2; the D is unclear. The germline CDR1 and CDR2 sequences are SGDLS and YYNGEE. Deletions cut 0 bases from V and 6 bases from J, with 9 bases between. This CDR3 contains 13 residues. The CDR3 DNA reads TGTGCCAGCAGCGTAGGGCTTGCTGATGGCTACACCTTC. As protein: CASSVGLADGYTF.

The V call is TRBV6-1, the J call TRBJ1-5, with D possibly matching TRBD1 (5 bases). Germline loops: CDR1 MNHNS, CDR2 SASEGT. The length of the CDR3 is 16 residues. Trimming took off 0 bases at V and 3 bases at J, with 12 bases between the two ends. DNA for the CDR3: TGTGCCAGCAGTGAAGCGGACATACGAGCCAATCAGCCCCAGCATTTT. Its protein product is CASSEADIRANQPQHF.

This clone was observed a handful of times. The chain carries TRBV4-3 and TRBJ2-3, with 7 nucleotides matching TRBD1. V shed 2 bases, J shed 5 bases, and the junction held 4 bases outside the gene matches. The CDR3 has 14 residues. Germline CDR1 reads LGHNA; CDR2 reads YSLEER. CDR3 sequence: CASSQRTGVDTQYF. In DNA form, the CDR3 reads TGCGCCAGCAGCCAAAGAACAGGGGTAGATACGCAGTATTTT.

The rearrangement links TRBV2 to TRBJ1-2; TRBD1 matches 9 bases. Per the germline V gene, CDR1 is SNHLY and CDR2 is FYNNEI. The CDR3 loop spans 14 amino acids. Trimming cost V 5 bases and J 4 bases; bases outside gene matches: 5. CDR3 sequence reads: CASSQQGAGYGYTF. The CDR3 region has the DNA TGTGCCAGCAGTCAACAGGGGGCTGGCTATGGCTACACCTTC.

The chain carries TRBV27 and TRBJ1-4; D gene ambiguous. This CDR3 has 13 residues. The germline gives CDR1 MNHEY, CDR2 SMNVEV (reference sequence). Trimming cost V 6 bases and J 8 bases, with 13 bases left between them. The DNA of the CDR3 is TGTGCCAGCAGCAGGAATGGATTGGAAAAACTGTTTTTT. The encoded protein is CASSRNGLEKLFF.

The V gene is TRBV19, the J gene TRBJ1-1, with D perhaps TRBD1 (5 bases). Germline CDR1 is LNHDA and CDR2 is SQIVND (reference sequence). V was trimmed by 6 bases and J by 1 base, leaving 9 bases between them. The CDR3 runs to 13 residues. CDR3 loop: CASRNTGNTEAFF. In DNA, the CDR3 is TGTGCCAGTAGAAACACAGGGAACACTGAAGCTTTCTTT.

This clone has just a few counts. The V and J genes are TRBV12-2 and TRBJ2-5; the table assigns TRBD2, which was not confirmed against the DNA. TRBV12-2 is classified as a pseudogene. The CDR3 covers 17 residues. The CDR3 nucleotides are TGTGCAAGTCGCTTAACCACAGGGATCGGGAGGATAGAGACCCAGTACTTC. Translating gives CASRLTTGIGRIETQYF.

This chain connects TRBV18 to TRBJ1-4, with 9 bases fitting TRBD1. V was clipped by 0 bases and J by 8 bases; unmatched bases: 4. This CDR3 contains 15 residues. CDR1 KGHSH and CDR2 LQKENI come from the germline V gene. The DNA of the CDR3 is TGTGCCAGCTCACCACCGGGACAGGGAGACGAAAAACTGTTTTTT. This encodes CASSPPGQGDEKLFF.

V usage is TRBV5-1 and J usage is TRBJ2-7; 8 bases are shared with TRBD2. Per germline, CDR1 SGHRS and CDR2 YFSETQ. The length of the CDR3 is 14 residues. The ends lost 4 bases at V and 2 bases at J; junction bases unmatched: 5. The DNA of the CDR3 is TGCGCCAGCAGCCCCGGGGGGGCGGCCTACGAGCAGTACTTC. Protein product: CASSPGGAAYEQYF.

The chain uses TRBV6-5 and TRBJ2-7; no clear D gene. This CDR3 is built from 14 residues. Germline V gene lookup returns CDR1 MNHEY and CDR2 SVGAGI. Trimming pared 0 bases from V and 1 base from J, leaving 7 bases between. CDR3 nucleotide sequence: TGTGCCAGCAGTTACTCCCCCAGGTCCTACGAGCAGTACTTC. Amino acid sequence: CASSYSPRSYEQYF.

To note about this clone: At one boundary the junction diverges from the germline segment, which might be a read error. This chain connects TRBV25-1 to TRBJ1-2, with no clear D. Germline V gene sequence: CDR1 MGHDK, CDR2 SYGVNS. The CDR3 loop spans 15 amino acids. The DNA of the CDR3 is TGTGCCAGCAGTGACTCTTTCGAGGGCTACGATGGCTACCCCTTC. Residues: CASSDSFEGYDGYPF.

The chain employs TRBV5-6 and TRBJ2-7, with 10 bases identical to TRBD1. Germline loops: CDR1 SGHDT, CDR2 YYEEEE. The CDR3 extends over 17 amino acids. V trimming: 0 bases; J trimming: 3 bases; junction bases outside the gene matches: 9. CDR3 nucleotide sequence: TGTGCCAGCAGCTTGGGTGGGTTTGGGGACAGGGGCTACGAGCAGTACTTC. It is translated as CASSLGGFGDRGYEQYF.

The rearrangement joins TRBV5-1 to TRBJ2-1, with TRBD2 matching 10 bases. CDR1 and CDR2 (germline): SGHRS, YFSETQ. CDR3 length equals 15 residues. J lost 4 bases, V lost 4 bases, and 5 bases had no gene match. The CDR3 is CASSPGLAEYNEQFF. The CDR3 DNA reads as TGCGCCAGCAGCCCAGGACTAGCGGAGTACAATGAGCAGTTCTTC.

V usage is TRBV5-1 and J usage is TRBJ1-3; no reliable D call. CDR1 is SGHRS, CDR2 YFSETQ, per germline. V lost 5 bases, J lost 0 bases, and 9 bases lay in between. The CDR3 is 14 amino acids. The CDR3 here is CASRELSSGNTIYF. The CDR3 DNA sequence: TGCGCCAGCAGAGAACTAAGCTCTGGAAACACCATATATTTT.

The rearrangement uses TRBV6-1 and TRBJ2-2; 8 nucleotides match TRBD2. J gave up 7 bases and V 2 bases, and 18 bases lay outside the gene matches. This CDR3 is built from 19 residues. CDR1 and CDR2 (germline): MNHNS, SASEGT. DNA of the CDR3: TGTGCCAGCAGTGAATTGGGACTAGTATTTTTTTCTATTGTCGGGGAGCTGTTTTTT. Amino acids: CASSELGLVFFSIVGELFF.

The chain uses TRBV4-1 and TRBJ2-7; 7 bases are shared with TRBD1. The CDR3 has 15 residues. V shed 1 base, J shed 3 bases, and the junction held 6 bases outside the gene matches. Germline-derived CDR1 and CDR2 are MGHRA and YSYEKL. CDR3 residues: CASSQGPGQNYEQYF. CDR3 DNA: TGCGCCAGCAGCCAAGGACCGGGACAGAACTACGAGCAGTACTTC.

This clone has only a few counts. The J gene is TRBJ2-3, the V gene TRBV2; perhaps TRBD2 as D (6 bases). V shed 1 base and J shed 3 bases, with 8 bases lying between them. Germline CDR1 SNHLY, CDR2 FYNNEI. The CDR3 contains 14 residues. The CDR3, as DNA: TGTGCCAGCAGTGAAGTGGGGGGTACAGATACGCAGTATTTT. Protein sequence: CASSEVGGTDTQYF.

This clone showed up just a few times. This chain joins TRBV4-1 and TRBJ2-2; tentatively, D is TRBD1 (6 bases). V lost 4 bases to trimming and J lost 0 bases, with 18 bases between them. The germline V gene has CDR1 MGHRA and CDR2 YSYEKL. The CDR3 totals 18 residues. The CDR3 sequence is CASSLGQPLVSNTGELFF. The CDR3 region has the DNA TGCGCCAGCAGCCTTGGACAGCCCTTAGTGTCGAACACCGGGGAGCTGTTTTTT.

The chain joins TRBV28 to TRBJ1-4, with 9 bases identical to TRBD1. Germline trimming cut 2 bases from V and 4 bases from J; bases unmatched to any gene: 5. This CDR3 has 16 amino acids. Germline values: CDR1 MDHEN, CDR2 SYDVKM. The DNA for the CDR3 is TGTGCCAGCAGTTTACGGACAGGGGCAGTTAATGAAAAACTGTTTTTT. It specifies CASSLRTGAVNEKLFF.

The J gene is TRBJ1-1, the V gene TRBV6-6; a weak D match, TRBD1 (5 bases). The CDR3 is 12 residues long. Between the trimmed V and J ends, which lost 7 bases and 5 bases, there was a span of 11 bases. Germline-derived CDR1 and CDR2 are MNHNY and SVGAGI (reference sequence). CDR3 sequence reads: CASTWGGTEAFF. In nucleotides, the CDR3 is TGTGCCAGCACGTGGGGGGGGACTGAAGCTTTCTTT.

This clone has only one observation. V gene TRBV6-6 combines with J gene TRBJ1-2; TRBD1 is a possible D gene (6 bases). Trimming took off 5 bases at V and 1 base at J, with 14 bases between the two ends. CDR3 length equals 15 residues. CDR1 and CDR2 (germline): MNHNY, SVGAGI (reference sequence). CDR3 protein: CASSPPRTVNYGYTF. CDR3 coding DNA: TGTGCCAGCAGTCCCCCCAGGACAGTTAACTATGGCTACACCTTC.

This clone was seen only a few times. The chain's CDR3 is CASSYGQHNQPQHF. In DNA form, the CDR3 reads TGTGCCAGCAGTTACGGACAGCACAATCAGCCCCAGCATTTT. The rearrangement uses TRBV6-5 and TRBJ1-5, with D perhaps matching TRBD1 (6 bases). The CDR3 loop spans 14 amino acids. Trimming removed 2 bases from V and 3 bases from J, with 8 bases in between. Germline V lookup: CDR1 MNHEY, CDR2 SVGAGI.

This sequence joins TRBV2 and TRBJ1-1; D might be TRBD1 (6 bases). Trimming removed 6 bases at V and 4 bases at J, with 15 bases between. Germline-derived CDR1 and CDR2 are SNHLY and FYNNEI. The CDR3 runs 14 residues. In DNA form, the CDR3 reads TGTGCCAGCAGGCTCATACAGGGCGGCACTGAAGCTTTCTTT. It codes for CASRLIQGGTEAFF.